The present TCR beta chain was sequenced within a study of T cell repertoires in cytomegalovirus infection. For the study at large: CMV infection and matching HLA type were both indicated by public TCR beta signatures.

TCRdb re-called the reads through MiXCR, storing one row per CDR3 protein. This sample has roughly 320,000 distinct CDR3 sequences, with roughly 9.3% found just once. This clonotype was counted many times. The antigen remains unidentified. Trimming took 0 bases from V and 8 from J; bases not matched to a gene: 5. This CDR3 has 15 residues. Looked up from germline, CDR1 is MNHEY and CDR2 is SVGEGT. Broader study findings: Individuals carrying CMV plus the relevant HLA were identified by cumulative frequency of public TCR beta families. CMV-specific TCR beta clonotypes restricted by HLA-C dominated the ex vivo response.

This chain uses TRBV6-2 or TRBV6-3 with TRBJ2-1; 9 positions match TRBD2. This sequence originates from a human donor in good health (CMV status not recorded). Some clones in this sample may be carry-over from other donors' samples. The sample consisted of PBMCs. CDR3 sequence (DNA): TGTGCCAGCAGTTACTCGCGGGGGGGCCGGGATGAGCAGTTCTTC. Protein product: CASSYSRGGRDEQFF.